At least ten counts were recorded for the clone carrying this T cell receptor (beta chain). Its matching antigen is unknown. TCRdb reprocessed the 5' RACE reads via MiXCR and lists one record per CDR3 protein. The table lists around 770,000 distinct CDR3 sequences, 10% to 15% of them singletons. This sample is drawn from a study of CD8 T cells in ankylosing spondylitis. Germline CDR1 is SGHRS and CDR2 is YFSETQ. CDR3 size: 17 residues. The V gene end was trimmed by 4 bases and the J gene end by 3 bases; junction bases not matched to a gene: 5. Study outcomes and limitations: For ankylosing spondylitis blood, a TCR beta motif of several highly homologous variants appeared characteristic.

Specimen: blood, either unsorted or a sorted T cell fraction (not recorded which). This receptor was identified in a male donor with ankylosing spondylitis. This rearrangement joins TRBV5-1 to TRBJ2-1; 15 nucleotides match TRBD2. The CDR3 DNA is TGCGCCAGCAGCGGTGGACTAGCGGGAGGGTACTACAATGAGCAGTTCTTC. It encodes CASSGGLAGGYYNEQFF.